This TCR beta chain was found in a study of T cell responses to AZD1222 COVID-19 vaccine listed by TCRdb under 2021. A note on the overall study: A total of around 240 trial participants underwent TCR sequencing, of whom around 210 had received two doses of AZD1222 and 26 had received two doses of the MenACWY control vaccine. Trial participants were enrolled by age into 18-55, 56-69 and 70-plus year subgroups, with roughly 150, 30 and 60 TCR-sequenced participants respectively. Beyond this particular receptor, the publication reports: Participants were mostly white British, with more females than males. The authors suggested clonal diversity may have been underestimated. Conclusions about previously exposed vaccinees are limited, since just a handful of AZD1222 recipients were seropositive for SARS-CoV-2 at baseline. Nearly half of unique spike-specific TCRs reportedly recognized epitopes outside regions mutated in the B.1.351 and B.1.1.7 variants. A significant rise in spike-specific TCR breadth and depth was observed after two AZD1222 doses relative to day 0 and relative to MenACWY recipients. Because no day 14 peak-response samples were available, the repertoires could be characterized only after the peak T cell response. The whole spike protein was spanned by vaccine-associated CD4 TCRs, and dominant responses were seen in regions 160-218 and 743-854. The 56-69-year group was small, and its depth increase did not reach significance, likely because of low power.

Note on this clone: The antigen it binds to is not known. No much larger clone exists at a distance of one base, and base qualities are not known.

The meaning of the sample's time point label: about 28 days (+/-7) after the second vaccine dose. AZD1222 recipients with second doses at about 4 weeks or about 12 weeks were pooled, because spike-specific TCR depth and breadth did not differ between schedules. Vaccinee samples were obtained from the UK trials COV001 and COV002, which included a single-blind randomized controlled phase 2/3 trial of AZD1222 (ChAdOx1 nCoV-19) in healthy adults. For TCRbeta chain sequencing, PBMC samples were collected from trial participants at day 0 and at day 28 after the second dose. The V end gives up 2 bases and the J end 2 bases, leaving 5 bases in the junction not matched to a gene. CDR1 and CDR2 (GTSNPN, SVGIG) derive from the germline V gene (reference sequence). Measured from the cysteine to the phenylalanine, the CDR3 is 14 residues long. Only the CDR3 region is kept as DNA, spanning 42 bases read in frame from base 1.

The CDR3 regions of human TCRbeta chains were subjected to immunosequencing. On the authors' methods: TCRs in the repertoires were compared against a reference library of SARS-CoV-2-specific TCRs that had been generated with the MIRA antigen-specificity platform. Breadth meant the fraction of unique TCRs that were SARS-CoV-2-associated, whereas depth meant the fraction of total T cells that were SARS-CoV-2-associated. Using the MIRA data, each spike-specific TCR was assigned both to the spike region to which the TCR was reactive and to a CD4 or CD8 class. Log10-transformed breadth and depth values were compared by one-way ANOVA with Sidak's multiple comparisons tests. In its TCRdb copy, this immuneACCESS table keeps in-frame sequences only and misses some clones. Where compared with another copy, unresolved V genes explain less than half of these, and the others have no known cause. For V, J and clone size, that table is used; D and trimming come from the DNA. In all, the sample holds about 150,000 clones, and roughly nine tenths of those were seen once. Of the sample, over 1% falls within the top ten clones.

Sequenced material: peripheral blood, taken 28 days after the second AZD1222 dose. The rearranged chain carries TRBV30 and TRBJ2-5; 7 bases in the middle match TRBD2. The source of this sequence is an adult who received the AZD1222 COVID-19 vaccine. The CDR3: CAWSRGGVQETQYF. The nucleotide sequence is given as TGTGCCTGGAGTCGTGGGGGGGTTCAAGAGACCCAGTACTTC.